One and the same sample provided the 28 T cell receptor beta chains below, sequenced in a study of post-analysis software for immune sequencing data. These receptors' targets are unknown. Unique molecular identifiers were carried by the TCR beta cDNA libraries. TCRdb reprocessed the PCR reads with MiXCR, giving one entry per CDR3 protein. Seen here are 750,000 to 900,000 distinct CDR3 sequences, 46% observed once, and the top ten hold over 4.5%. Whole-study findings and limits: Comparison of patients with controls showed roughly five TRBV segments more frequent in patients, TRBV5-6, TRBV5-1 and TRBV20-1 among them.

Sequencing used blood. The receptors were sampled from a girl under 18 with multiple sclerosis.

The rearrangement links TRBV5-5 to TRBJ2-7; 7 bases are shared with TRBD1. This CDR3 has 14 amino acids. V trimming: 1 base; J trimming: 4 bases; junction bases outside the gene matches: 5. The germline CDR1 and CDR2 sequences are SGHKS and YYEKEE (reference sequence). The CDR3 protein is CASSLYGTEYEQYF. The CDR3 DNA sequence: TGTGCCAGCAGCTTGTACGGGACAGAATACGAGCAGTACTTC.

This clonotype was seen ten or more times. The chain links TRBV29-1 to TRBJ2-7, with 7 bases lining up with TRBD1. V was clipped by 7 bases and J by 3 bases; unmatched bases: 3. This CDR3 contains 11 residues. In germline, CDR1 is SQVTM, CDR2 ANQGSEA. Here the CDR3 reads CSGRQGYEQYF. The CDR3 nucleotides read TGCAGCGGGAGACAGGGCTACGAGCAGTACTTC.

The chain employs TRBV29-1 and TRBJ2-3, with D perhaps given as TRBD1 or TRBD2 (5 bases each). V lost 4 bases to trimming and J lost 5 bases, with 10 bases between them. The CDR3 covers 12 residues. Germline values: CDR1 SQVTM, CDR2 ANQGSEA. CDR3 bases: TGCAGCGTTGTTGGGGGTAGAGATACGCAGTATTTT. It yields the protein CSVVGGRDTQYF.

This clonotype was counted only a few times. The chain joins TRBV12-3 or TRBV12-4 to TRBJ2-7; D uncertain. V lost 8 bases and J lost 6, with 17 bases in between. CDR3 length equals 13 residues. The CDR3 bases are TGTGCCAGCGCATCCTTGGTGTTCTTCGAGCAGTACTTC. It yields the protein CASASLVFFEQYF.

This clonotype was detected only a few times. The gene calls are TRBV20-1 and TRBJ2-1; 8 positions match TRBD2. The length of the CDR3 is 16 residues. With 6 bases clipped from V and 7 bases from J, the junction kept 17 bases outside the gene matches. Germline assignment: CDR1 DFQATT and CDR2 SNEGSKA (reference sequence). CDR3 coding DNA: TGCAGTGCCCAAAACCCCCAAGGACTAGCATGGAATGAGCAGTTCTTC. Encoded protein: CSAQNPQGLAWNEQFF.

This clonotype has just one count. The J gene is TRBJ1-1, the V gene TRBV7-8, with 10 bases fitting TRBD1. This CDR3 is built from 14 residues. J was trimmed by 4 bases and V by 3 bases; bases with no gene match: 2. The V gene's germline CDR1 is SGHVS and CDR2 FQNEAQ. The CDR3 bases are TGTGCCAGCAGCTTCTGGACAGGGGGCACTGAAGCTTTCTTT. Translated: CASSFWTGGTEAFF.

This clonotype was seen just once. V is TRBV6-2 or TRBV6-3 and J is TRBJ2-7; D is uncertain. Germline V gene lookup returns CDR1 MNHEY and CDR2 SVGEGT. Between the trimmed V and J ends, which lost 6 bases and 3 bases, there was a span of 6 bases. CDR3 length equals 11 residues. CDR3 in DNA: TGTGCCAGCAGATATAACTACGAGCAGTACTTC. This encodes CASRYNYEQYF.

V usage is TRBV4-2 and J usage is TRBJ2-1; 7 nucleotides match TRBD2. Germline V gives CDR1 LGHNA, CDR2 YNFKEQ. The J segment lost 1 base and the V segment lost 0 bases, leaving 6 bases of the junction unmatched. The CDR3 is made up of 17 amino acids. The CDR3 DNA reads as TGTGCCAGCAGCCAAGACTGGGGGGGAGGGTCCTACAATGAGCAGTTCTTC. Translation gives CASSQDWGGGSYNEQFF.

The rearrangement uses TRBV30 and TRBJ1-4; D gene unclear. Trimming took off 8 bases at V and 0 bases at J, with 13 bases between the two ends. The CDR3 loop spans 14 amino acids. The germline CDR1 and CDR2 sequences are GTSNPN and SVGIG (reference sequence). As DNA, the CDR3 is TGTGCCGGATTATCGGGAGCAACTAATGAAAAACTGTTTTTT. Amino acid sequence: CAGLSGATNEKLFF. Full variable domain (rest looked up from reference TRBV30 and TRBJ1-4): SQTIHQWPATLVQPVGSPLSLECTVEGTSNPNLYWYRQAAGRGLQLLFYSVGIGQISSEVPQNLSASRPQDRQFILSSKKLLLSDSGFYLCAGLSGATNEKLFFGSGTQLSVL.

The table lists this clonotype with a few counts. This chain uses TRBV29-1 with TRBJ1-2, with D unclear. Germline V CDR1 and CDR2: SQVTM, ANQGSEA. The CDR3 totals 13 residues. V was clipped by 0 bases and J by 7 bases, with 12 bases between them. CDR3 loop: CSVEDGGLGGYTF. DNA for the CDR3: TGCAGCGTTGAAGATGGCGGGTTGGGTGGCTACACCTTC.

This chain connects TRBV6-2 or TRBV6-3 to TRBJ2-3; D might be TRBD1 or TRBD2, each matching 7 bases. The CDR3 is 15 residues long. Trimming removed 1 base from V and 5 bases from J, with 13 bases in between. Germline V lookup: CDR1 MNHEY, CDR2 SVGEGT. CDR3 DNA sequence: TGTGCCAGCAGTTACTTTGGCAGGGGGGGAGATACGCAGTATTTT. Its translation: CASSYFGRGGDTQYF.

The rearrangement links TRBV6-6 to TRBJ2-1, with 7 bases aligning to TRBD2. Unmatched junction bases numbered 8, after V lost 2 bases and J lost 4 bases. CDR1 is MNHNY and CDR2 is SVGAGI in the germline V gene (reference sequence). CDR3 length: 16 residues. The CDR3 is CASSYIAGELYNEQFF. The CDR3 region has the DNA TGTGCCAGCAGTTACATTGCGGGAGAGTTATACAATGAGCAGTTCTTC.

The chain recombines TRBV29-1 with TRBJ1-1, with D perhaps TRBD1 (5 bases). V lost 3 bases to trimming and J lost 6 bases, with 14 bases between them. The CDR3 loop spans 13 amino acids. Germline CDR1 reads SQVTM; CDR2 reads ANQGSEA. CDR3 sequence: CSVEDIELPEAFF. CDR3 nucleotides: TGCAGCGTTGAGGACATAGAGCTCCCTGAAGCTTTCTTT.

J is TRBJ2-7 and V is TRBV20-1; 8 bases map to TRBD1. The J call is uncertain, as TRBJ2-5 better fits the DNA end. CDR3 size: 13 residues. In germline, CDR1 is DFQATT, CDR2 SNEGSKA (reference sequence). CDR3 amino acids: CSAGTGYQETQYF. The CDR3 nucleotides are TGCAGTGCGGGGACAGGCTACCAAGAGACCCAGTACTTC.

The rearrangement uses TRBV29-1 and TRBJ1-2; no definite D call. V lost 0 bases to trimming and J lost 2 bases, with 13 bases between them. This CDR3 comprises 15 residues. CDR1 and CDR2 from the germline V gene are SQVTM and ANQGSEA. DNA of the CDR3: TGCAGCGTTGAAGACAGAGATACGAAAAACTATGGCTACACCTTC. Amino acid sequence: CSVEDRDTKNYGYTF.

The chain employs TRBV15 and TRBJ2-1, with D tentatively TRBD2 (5 bases). Trimming left V 1 base short and J 0 bases short, with 19 bases between. The CDR3 sequence is 19 residues long. Per germline, CDR1 LNHNV and CDR2 YYDKDF (reference sequence). Here the CDR3 reads CATSRAPVGRESSYNEQFF. In DNA, the CDR3 is TGTGCCACCAGCAGAGCCCCCGTGGGTCGGGAAAGCTCCTACAATGAGCAGTTCTTC.

The gene calls are TRBV20-1 and TRBJ1-1; TRBD1 aligns across 7 bases. This CDR3 has 15 residues. J was trimmed by 1 base and V by 2 bases; bases with no gene match: 7. Germline V gives CDR1 DFQATT, CDR2 SNEGSKA (reference sequence). Here the CDR3 reads CSARPPDRWNTEAFF. The CDR3 coding sequence is TGCAGTGCTAGACCTCCGGACAGGTGGAACACTGAAGCTTTCTTT.

This chain uses TRBV20-1 with TRBJ2-7; 8 bases are a match to TRBD1. This CDR3 has 12 amino acids. CDR1 DFQATT and CDR2 SNEGSKA come from the germline V gene (reference sequence). V shed 6 bases, J shed 5 bases, and the junction held 6 bases outside the gene matches. CDR3 nucleotides: TGCAGTGCCTTCGACAGGGGCCACGAGCAGTACTTC. This codes for CSAFDRGHEQYF.

Of note for this clonotype: A much larger clone sits a single nucleotide away, making a read error possible. The chain has TRBV12-3 or TRBV12-4 and TRBJ1-2, with D uncertain. This CDR3 region has 12 residues. Trimming removed 6 bases at V and 1 base at J, with 6 bases between. As DNA, the CDR3 is TGTGCCAGCAGCAACAGTAACTATGGCTACACCTTC. Its translation: CASSNSNYGYTF.

The V and J genes are TRBV4-1 and TRBJ2-1; 11 nucleotides match TRBD2. With V trimmed by 3 bases and J by 7 bases, 8 bases remained unmatched. CDR3 length equals 16 residues. The V gene's germline CDR1 is MGHRA and CDR2 YSYEKL. DNA of the CDR3: TGCGCCAGCAGCCAGAAAACTAGCGGGAGCTTGAATGAGCAGTTCTTC. This sequence encodes CASSQKTSGSLNEQFF.

This clonotype was detected a few times. The chain is built from TRBV29-1 and TRBJ2-7; D remains ambiguous. There are 11 residues in the CDR3. V lost 6 bases and J 3 bases, leaving 9 bases between the germline ends. In germline, CDR1 is SQVTM, CDR2 ANQGSEA. CDR3 in amino acids: CSVQDFYEQYF. Here the CDR3 DNA reads TGCAGCGTACAAGACTTCTACGAGCAGTACTTC.

CDR3 in amino acids: CASSQGRRGRYNEQFF. In DNA, the CDR3 is TGTGCCAGCAGCCAAGGTAGACGGGGCCGGTACAATGAGCAGTTCTTC. This chain connects TRBV4-2 to TRBJ2-1; D may correspond to TRBD1 or TRBD2 (5 bases each). The germline CDR1 and CDR2 sequences are LGHNA and YNFKEQ. The CDR3 consists of 16 residues. Trimming took off 1 base at V and 4 bases at J, with 14 bases between the two ends.

This chain uses TRBV3-1 with TRBJ2-5; D is possibly TRBD1 (6 bases). Trimming removed 4 bases at V and 2 bases at J, with 17 bases between. This CDR3 is 16 amino acids long. Germline V lookup: CDR1 LGHDT, CDR2 YNNKEL (reference sequence). In DNA, the CDR3 is TGTGCCAGCAGCCGATTCAGGGGAGAAGGACAAGAGACCCAGTACTTC. It yields the protein CASSRFRGEGQETQYF.

A few counts support this clonotype. The rearrangement links TRBV7-6 to TRBJ1-2, with TRBD1 as a possible D gene (6 bases). V gave up 0 bases and J gave up 3 bases, with 8 bases separating them. CDR1 is SGHVS, CDR2 FNYEAQ, per germline. The CDR3 has 14 amino acids. The CDR3 DNA follows: TGTGCCAGCAGCTTAGCGGCAGGGGACTATGGCTACACCTTC. It encodes CASSLAAGDYGYTF. The full variable domain, with the rest looked up from reference TRBV7-6 and TRBJ1-2, is GAGVSQSPRYKVTKRGQDVALRCDPISGHVSLYWYRQALGQGPEFLTYFNYEAQQDKSGLPNDRFSAERPEGSISTLTIQRTEQRDSAMYRCASSLAAGDYGYTFGSGTRLTVV.

This sequence joins TRBV7-9 and TRBJ1-1; the D is unclear. The CDR3 consists of 11 residues. Germline loops: CDR1 SEHNR, CDR2 FQNEAQ (reference sequence). V was trimmed by 6 bases and J by 7 bases, leaving 9 bases between them. This CDR3 is CASRDTNEAFF. The DNA for the CDR3 is TGTGCCAGCAGGGATACGAATGAAGCTTTCTTT.

In DNA form, the CDR3 reads TGTGCCAGCAGCTCTTCGGGGACTAGAGGGCCCAATGAGCAGTTCTTC. Amino acid sequence: CASSSSGTRGPNEQFF. The chain joins TRBV7-8 to TRBJ2-1; 8 positions agree with TRBD2. V gave up 4 bases and J gave up 6 bases; unmatched junction bases: 11. The length of the CDR3 is 16 residues. Germline V lookup: CDR1 SGHVS, CDR2 FQNEAQ.

This sequence joins TRBV28 and TRBJ2-3; D gene unclear. Trimming pared 5 bases from V and 10 bases from J, leaving 22 bases between. The germline CDR1 and CDR2 sequences are MDHEN and SYDVKM. CDR3 length equals 15 residues. CDR3 amino acids: CASSADLRSLDAQYF. CDR3 coding DNA: TGTGCCAGCAGTGCCGATCTTCGATCATTGGATGCGCAGTATTTT.

The V call is TRBV10-3, the J call TRBJ2-3, with D possibly matching TRBD1 (5 bases). V was clipped by 4 bases and J by 4 bases, with 18 bases between them. The CDR3 runs 16 residues. Germline V gene lookup returns CDR1 ENHRY and CDR2 SYGVKD. The CDR3 loop reads CAISVRGTKEADTQYF. CDR3 in DNA: TGTGCCATCAGTGTAAGGGGAACAAAGGAAGCAGATACGCAGTATTTT.